The rows below give T cell receptor beta chains drawn from one sample of a study of CD8 T cells in ankylosing spondylitis. Each CDR3 protein is one row after TCRdb ran MiXCR on the 5' RACE reads. The sample includes over 600,000 distinct CDR3 sequences, about 20% of them seen just once. Specimen: blood, either unsorted or a sorted T cell fraction (not recorded which). These receptors came from a male donor with ankylosing spondylitis. CDR3s include the opening cysteine and the closing phenylalanine or tryptophan. D genes are given only for firm matches. Not all rows give a size; the values are once, few, many and, for expanded clones, a class.

V gene: TRBV5-1; clone size: NA; D gene: NA; J gene: TRBJ1-2; CDR3 protein: CASSLASSGQGGYTF; CDR3 DNA: TGCGCCAGCAGCTTGGCCTCTTCAGGGCAGGGGGGCTACACCTTC
V gene: TRBV19; clone size: few; D gene: TRBD2; J gene: TRBJ2-1; CDR3 protein: CASSMNGAGVYNEQFF; CDR3 DNA: TGTGCCAGTAGTATGAACGGGGCGGGAGTCTACAATGAGCAGTTCTTC
V gene: TRBV7-8; clone size: NA; D gene: NA; J gene: TRBJ1-2; CDR3 protein: CASSLVRGTAGYTF; CDR3 DNA: TGTGCCAGCAGCTTAGTACGCGGGACTGCTGGCTACACCTTC
V gene: TRBV4-2; clone size: NA; D gene: NA; J gene: TRBJ1-5; CDR3 protein: CASSQVGGQIYQPQHF; CDR3 DNA: TGTGCCAGCAGCCAAGTAGGGGGACAAATCTATCAGCCCCAGCATTTT
V gene: TRBV19; clone size: NA; D gene: NA; J gene: TRBJ1-1; CDR3 protein: CASSRDRSEDTEAFF; CDR3 DNA: TGTGCCAGTAGTAGAGACAGGTCGGAGGACACTGAAGCTTTCTTT
V gene: TRBV11-2; clone size: NA; D gene: NA; J gene: TRBJ1-3; CDR3 protein: CASSLDGQYGNTIYF; CDR3 DNA: TGTGCCAGCAGCTTAGATGGGCAATATGGAAACACCATATATTTT
V gene: TRBV6-1; clone size: NA; D gene: NA; J gene: TRBJ2-1; CDR3 protein: CASSRTGARGNEQFF; CDR3 DNA: TGTGCCAGCAGTAGGACGGGCGCCAGGGGCAATGAGCAGTTCTTC
V gene: TRBV20-1; clone size: NA; D gene: TRBD2; J gene: TRBJ2-2; CDR3 protein: CSAPRTGGSLTGELFF; CDR3 DNA: TGCAGTGCGCCCCGGACGGGCGGGAGTCTCACCGGGGAGCTGTTTTTT
V gene: TRBV10-3; clone size: few; D gene: NA; J gene: TRBJ2-7; CDR3 protein: CAINAGASYEQYF; CDR3 DNA: TGTGCCATCAACGCAGGGGCTTCCTACGAGCAGTACTTC
V gene: TRBV18; clone size: many; D gene: NA; J gene: TRBJ1-5; CDR3 protein: CASSPRSRNDQPQHF; CDR3 DNA: TGTGCCAGCTCACCACGGAGCAGAAATGATCAGCCCCAGCATTTT
V gene: TRBV4-1; clone size: NA; D gene: NA; J gene: TRBJ2-7; CDR3 protein: CASSQGVATYEQYF; CDR3 DNA: TGCGCCAGCAGCCAAGGTGTCGCGACCTACGAGCAGTACTTC
V gene: TRBV7-9; clone size: few; D gene: NA; J gene: TRBJ2-1; CDR3 protein: CASSYDHLDEQFF; CDR3 DNA: TGTGCCAGCAGCTACGACCATTTGGATGAGCAGTTCTTC
V gene: TRBV6-1; clone size: few; D gene: NA; J gene: TRBJ2-2; CDR3 protein: CASIVGVKTGELFF; CDR3 DNA: TGTGCCAGCATTGTCGGGGTAAAAACCGGGGAGCTGTTTTTT
V gene: TRBV5-1; clone size: many; D gene: TRBD1; J gene: TRBJ2-1; CDR3 protein: CASDRGQGYNEQFF; CDR3 DNA: TGCGCCAGCGATAGAGGACAGGGATACAATGAGCAGTTCTTC
V gene: TRBV27; clone size: few; D gene: NA; J gene: TRBJ2-7; CDR3 protein: CASKTWGSSYEQYF; CDR3 DNA: TGTGCCAGCAAGACATGGGGGTCCTCCTACGAGCAGTACTTC
V gene: TRBV12-3/TRBV12-4; clone size: medium-sized; D gene: TRBD2; J gene: TRBJ2-3; CDR3 protein: CASGRDYSTDTQYF; CDR3 DNA: TGTGCCAGCGGGAGGGACTACAGCACAGATACGCAGTATTTT
V gene: TRBV6-2/TRBV6-3; clone size: NA; D gene: NA; J gene: TRBJ2-3; CDR3 protein: CASSYVRGTDTQYF; CDR3 DNA: TGTGCCAGCAGTTACGTTCGAGGCACAGATACGCAGTATTTT
V gene: TRBV6-2/TRBV6-3; clone size: NA; D gene: NA; J gene: TRBJ1-1; CDR3 protein: CASSYWDPNTEAFF; CDR3 DNA: TGTGCCAGCAGTTACTGGGACCCAAACACTGAAGCTTTCTTT
V gene: TRBV12-3/TRBV12-4; clone size: NA; D gene: TRBD2; J gene: TRBJ2-4; CDR3 protein: CASSLDGTSRIQYF; CDR3 DNA: TGTGCCAGCAGTTTAGACGGGACTAGCCGCATTCAGTACTTC
V gene: TRBV12-3/TRBV12-4; clone size: once; D gene: NA; J gene: TRBJ1-2; CDR3 protein: CASTPTGRNHGYTF; CDR3 DNA: TGTGCCAGCACACCCACCGGACGGAACCATGGCTACACCTTC
V gene: TRBV27; clone size: NA; D gene: TRBD2; J gene: TRBJ2-5; CDR3 protein: CASSFSLAGGETQYF; CDR3 DNA: TGTGCCAGCAGTTTCTCCCTAGCGGGAGGAGAGACCCAGTACTTC
V gene: TRBV4-2; clone size: many; D gene: NA; J gene: TRBJ2-1; CDR3 protein: CASSPTSIYEQFF; CDR3 DNA: TGTGCCAGCAGCCCGACTAGTATCTATGAGCAGTTCTTC
V gene: TRBV29-1; clone size: NA; D gene: TRBD2; J gene: TRBJ2-5; CDR3 protein: CSVESASGAEETQYF; CDR3 DNA: TGCAGCGTTGAATCTGCTAGCGGGGCAGAAGAGACCCAGTACTTC
V gene: TRBV20-1; clone size: many; D gene: NA; J gene: TRBJ1-1; CDR3 protein: CSAPGLGNTEAFF; CDR3 DNA: TGCAGTGCTCCGGGTCTTGGGAACACTGAAGCTTTCTTT
V gene: TRBV19; clone size: NA; D gene: TRBD2; J gene: TRBJ2-1; CDR3 protein: CASSIGLAGVIEQFF; CDR3 DNA: TGTGCCAGTAGTATTGGACTAGCGGGAGTAATTGAGCAGTTCTTC
V gene: TRBV29-1; clone size: few; D gene: NA; J gene: TRBJ2-5; CDR3 protein: CSVEVVDLQETQYF; CDR3 DNA: TGCAGCGTTGAAGTCGTTGACCTTCAAGAGACCCAGTACTTC
V gene: TRBV20-1; clone size: few; D gene: TRBD2; J gene: TRBJ2-2; CDR3 protein: CSARRLAGMNTGELFF; CDR3 DNA: TGCAGTGCTCGAAGACTAGCGGGAATGAACACCGGGGAGCTGTTTTTT
V gene: TRBV25-1; clone size: NA; D gene: NA; J gene: TRBJ1-2; CDR3 protein: CASSGTGTGSSPTYYGYTF; CDR3 DNA: TGTGCCAGCAGTGGTACCGGGACGGGGTCCTCTCCTACTTACTATGGCTACACCTTC
V gene: TRBV25-1; clone size: few; D gene: TRBD2; J gene: TRBJ2-5; CDR3 protein: CASSDYGSGRRQETQYF; CDR3 DNA: TGTGCCAGCAGTGATTATGGTAGCGGGAGGAGGCAAGAGACCCAGTACTTC
V gene: TRBV19; clone size: NA; D gene: NA; J gene: TRBJ1-1; CDR3 protein: CASSIPGPQNTEAFF; CDR3 DNA: TGTGCCAGTAGTATACCGGGACCGCAGAACACTGAAGCTTTCTTT
V gene: TRBV18; clone size: once; D gene: TRBD2; J gene: TRBJ2-7; CDR3 protein: CASSSTVGRGYEQYF; CDR3 DNA: TGTGCCAGCTCATCCACAGTGGGGAGGGGTTACGAGCAGTACTTC
V gene: TRBV10-2; clone size: many; D gene: NA; J gene: TRBJ2-7; CDR3 protein: CASSETEVLYEQYF; CDR3 DNA: TGCGCCAGCAGTGAAACGGAGGTCCTCTACGAGCAGTACTTC
V gene: TRBV4-1; clone size: few; D gene: TRBD2; J gene: TRBJ2-1; CDR3 protein: CASSHAPGLAGGNEQFF; CDR3 DNA: TGCGCCAGCAGCCATGCTCCGGGACTAGCGGGGGGTAATGAGCAGTTCTTC
V gene: TRBV6-5; clone size: NA; D gene: NA; J gene: TRBJ2-2; CDR3 protein: CASSYSEQGSGIGELFF; CDR3 DNA: TGTGCCAGCAGTTACTCCGAACAGGGATCTGGGATCGGGGAGCTGTTTTTT
V gene: TRBV7-2; clone size: NA; D gene: TRBD1; J gene: TRBJ2-7; CDR3 protein: CASNPGIGGVYEQYF; CDR3 DNA: TGTGCCAGCAACCCGGGGATAGGGGGCGTCTACGAGCAGTACTTC
V gene: TRBV27; clone size: NA; D gene: TRBD2; J gene: TRBJ2-1; CDR3 protein: CASSLGRGAGLAGEQFF; CDR3 DNA: TGTGCCAGCAGCCTCGGGCGGGGGGCAGGTCTGGCTGGTGAGCAGTTCTTC
V gene: TRBV7-2; clone size: few; D gene: TRBD2; J gene: TRBJ2-7; CDR3 protein: CASSPGGSPSYEQYF; CDR3 DNA: TGTGCCAGCAGCCCGGGGGGTAGCCCCTCCTACGAGCAGTACTTC
V gene: TRBV27; clone size: NA; D gene: NA; J gene: TRBJ2-7; CDR3 protein: CASSSSSGHISYEQYF; CDR3 DNA: TGTGCCAGCAGCTCTAGTTCGGGACACATCTCCTACGAGCAGTACTTC
V gene: TRBV12-3/TRBV12-4; clone size: NA; D gene: NA; J gene: TRBJ2-1; CDR3 protein: CASSHIAGSYNEQFF; CDR3 DNA: TGTGCCAGCAGTCACATTGCCGGATCCTACAATGAGCAGTTCTTC
V gene: TRBV5-1; clone size: few; D gene: TRBD1; J gene: TRBJ2-5; CDR3 protein: CASSGDSRPQETQYF; CDR3 DNA: TGCGCCAGCAGCGGGGACAGCAGACCCCAAGAGACCCAGTACTTC
V gene: TRBV20-1; clone size: NA; D gene: TRBD2; J gene: TRBJ2-7; CDR3 protein: CSATILVPGGDSYEQYF; CDR3 DNA: TGCAGTGCTACAATCCTCGTCCCGGGAGGGGACTCCTACGAGCAGTACTTC
V gene: TRBV7-9; clone size: NA; D gene: TRBD2; J gene: TRBJ2-1; CDR3 protein: CASSSPWREGNEQFF; CDR3 DNA: TGTGCCAGCAGCTCCCCCTGGAGGGAGGGCAATGAGCAGTTCTTC
V gene: TRBV12-3/TRBV12-4; clone size: many; D gene: NA; J gene: TRBJ2-1; CDR3 protein: CASSPRLGSGEQFF; CDR3 DNA: TGTGCCAGCAGTCCCCGACTAGGGTCGGGTGAGCAGTTCTTC
V gene: TRBV6-1; clone size: few; D gene: NA; J gene: TRBJ2-5; CDR3 protein: CASSDAGLRYQETQYF; CDR3 DNA: TGTGCCAGCAGTGATGCGGGACTCCGGTACCAAGAGACCCAGTACTTC
V gene: TRBV7-7; clone size: NA; D gene: TRBD2; J gene: TRBJ2-5; CDR3 protein: CASSTNLSGKRGETQYF; CDR3 DNA: TGTGCCAGCAGCACGAACTTAAGCGGGAAACGAGGGGAGACCCAGTACTTC
V gene: TRBV2; clone size: few; D gene: NA; J gene: TRBJ2-1; CDR3 protein: CAITHRGAYNEQFF; CDR3 DNA: TGTGCTATCACTCATCGTGGGGCCTACAATGAGCAGTTCTTC
V gene: TRBV6-5; clone size: few; D gene: NA; J gene: TRBJ1-1; CDR3 protein: CASSYSKLSLNTEAFF; CDR3 DNA: TGTGCCAGCAGTTACTCGAAGCTCAGCTTGAACACTGAAGCTTTCTTT
V gene: TRBV5-1; clone size: NA; D gene: NA; J gene: TRBJ2-6; CDR3 protein: CASSLAGRVSAGANVLTF; CDR3 DNA: TGCGCCAGCAGCTTGGCCGGCAGGGTCTCTGCTGGGGCCAACGTCCTGACTTTC